The source of this TCR beta chain is a study of blood T cell repertoires in COVID-19. Study-wide context: Material from acute and convalescent COVID-19 was sourced from the United States, Italy and Spain.

Source study methods: Amplification of reference gene primers provided the estimated nucleated cell counts. Libraries were prepared by immunoSEQ multiplex PCR; TCRdb keeps only in-frame clonotypes and omits some of them. The V and J calls and clone size are taken from that table; D and trimming were inferred from the DNA. The profile covers some 65,000 clones, with 74% appearing a single time and under 30% taken by the ten largest. Germline V gene data show CDR1 as MNHNY and CDR2 as SVGAGI (reference sequence). CDR3 size: 15 residues. The V end lost 6 bases, the J end lost 0 bases, and 12 bases lay between the germline ends.

The gene calls are TRBV6-6 and TRBJ1-5; D unclear. Specimen: peripheral blood. The receptor was derived from an elderly woman with acute or convalescent COVID-19. Written as DNA, the CDR3 is TGTGCCAGCAGCCCAGAATTTTATAGCAATCAGCCCCAGCATTTT. The encoded protein is CASSPEFYSNQPQHF.